The 26 T cell receptor beta chains below were found in one sample sequenced in a study of a mutant IDH1 vaccine in newly diagnosed glioma (dated by TCRdb to 2020 to 2023). According to the study, the label for this sample's time point signals: week 5, during vaccination. Each vaccine dose, consisting of 300 ug of a 20-mer mutant IDH1 peptide in Montanide, was administered subcutaneously with topical imiquimod. The library was built by means of the immunoSEQ multiplex PCR assay. Not all clones reach the TCRdb copy of this immuneACCESS table, which keeps in-frame sequences only. Checked studies attribute under half of the gap to unresolved V genes and leave the rest unexplained. This sample has fewer than 40,000 clones in its table, and about 84% of those were observed once. Roughly 5.5% of the sample goes to the ten largest clones. No antigens are known for them. Sequenced material: PBMCs, taken from a glioma patient whose treatment included an IDH1 peptide vaccine. These receptors were obtained from a man aged 40-49 years with glioma.

The chain carries TRBV4-2 and TRBJ2-5; D is ambiguous. CDR1 and CDR2 from the germline V gene are LGHNA and YNFKEQ. The CDR3 extends over 18 amino acids. Trimming removed 0 bases from V and 2 bases from J, with 19 bases in between. CDR3 coding DNA: TGTGCCAGCAGCCAAGATTCGGCGCTCTCGGCGGATCAAGAGACCCAGTACTTC. Encoded protein: CASSQDSALSADQETQYF.

The rearrangement links TRBV27 to TRBJ2-1; 14 bases are a match to TRBD2. The CDR3 consists of 15 residues. Trimming took 6 bases from V and 6 from J; bases not matched to a gene: 4. Germline V gives CDR1 MNHEY, CDR2 SMNVEV (reference sequence). The CDR3 DNA is TGTGCCAGCAGATCGGGACTAGCGGGGGCCAATGAGCAGTTCTTC. This gives the protein CASRSGLAGANEQFF.

This chain links TRBV15 with TRBJ1-3, with a possible D match to TRBD1 (5 bases). CDR3 length equals 15 residues. The germline V gene has CDR1 LNHNV and CDR2 YYDKDF (reference sequence). Trimming stripped 5 bases from V and 2 bases from J, with 13 bases between. The CDR3 DNA follows: TGTGCCACCAGCCCCCACGGGGGGACTGGAAACACCATATATTTT. This sequence encodes CATSPHGGTGNTIYF.

This sequence joins TRBV7-2 and TRBJ1-2, with 10 nucleotides matching TRBD1. Germline lookup yields CDR1 SGHTA and CDR2 FQGNSA. The CDR3 is 13 residues long. Trimming at V came to 2 bases and at J to 7 bases, leaving 1 base not matched to a gene. The CDR3 DNA sequence: TGTGCCAGCAGCTTAAGACAGGGGGCTGGCTACACCTTC. It translates to CASSLRQGAGYTF.

There are a few counts of this clone. The chain carries TRBV11-2 and TRBJ2-7; D gene unclear. V dropped 3 bases and J dropped 0 bases, with 12 bases sitting between them. CDR3 length equals 15 residues. The germline V gene has CDR1 SGHAT and CDR2 FQNNGV. The CDR3 protein is CASSFRQASSYEQYF. CDR3 nucleotide sequence: TGTGCCAGCAGCTTTCGGCAGGCCTCCTCCTACGAGCAGTACTTC.

The chain recombines TRBV25-1 with TRBJ1-6; no clear D. The germline V gene encodes CDR1 MGHDK and CDR2 SYGVNS. V was cut by 4 bases and J by 6 bases, with 10 bases left in between. The CDR3 is 14 amino acids. CDR3 amino acids: CASSGGLSNSPLHF. The CDR3 bases are TGTGCCAGCAGTGGAGGGCTAAGTAATTCACCCCTCCACTTT.

This chain joins TRBV14 and TRBJ2-7; D gene uncertain. The CDR3 totals 13 residues. In germline, CDR1 is SGHDN, CDR2 FVKESK. Trimming removed 6 bases from V and 6 bases from J, with 15 bases in between. The CDR3 nucleotides read TGTGCCAGCAGTCAAACCGAGATGAGCGAGCAGTACTTC. Translated, it gives CASSQTEMSEQYF.

V is TRBV6-5 and J is TRBJ2-5; tentative D call: TRBD2 (6 bases). V shed 7 bases and J shed 1 base, with 16 bases lying between them. This CDR3 contains 15 residues. The germline gives CDR1 MNHEY, CDR2 SVGAGI. CDR3 region: CASTLNSGVQETQYF. CDR3 DNA: TGTGCCAGCACCTTGAACTCGGGGGTCCAAGAGACCCAGTACTTC.

This clone was counted a single time. V usage is TRBV7-8 and J usage is TRBJ1-2, with no clear D. The CDR3 is 12 residues long. Germline loops: CDR1 SGHVS, CDR2 FQNEAQ. Trimming removed 1 base from V and 8 bases from J, with 8 bases in between. The CDR3 here is CASSLVGQGYTF. The CDR3 nucleotides read TGTGCCAGCAGCTTAGTCGGGCAAGGCTACACCTTC. The full variable domain, rest sourced from reference TRBV7-8 and TRBJ1-2, is GAGVSQSPRYKVAKRGQDVALRCDPISGHVSLFWYQQALGQGPEFLTYFQNEAQLDKSGLPSDRFFAERPEGSVSTLKIQRTQQEDSAVYLCASSLVGQGYTFGSGTRLTVV.

This clone is termed medium-sized. V gene TRBV9 combines with J gene TRBJ2-7; possibly TRBD2 for D (5 bases). CDR3 length: 14 residues. Per the germline V gene, CDR1 is SGDLS and CDR2 is YYNGEE. The V end was cut by 3 bases, the J end by 2 bases, with 12 bases between. The chain's CDR3 is CASSATGSTYEQYF. CDR3 nucleotides: TGTGCCAGCAGCGCGACGGGGTCAACCTACGAGCAGTACTTC.

This chain uses TRBV5-5 with TRBJ1-1; perhaps TRBD1 as D (5 bases). Germline CDR1 reads SGHKS; CDR2 reads YYEKEE (reference sequence). The CDR3 runs 13 residues. V dropped 1 base and J dropped 4 bases, with 8 bases sitting between them. The CDR3 loop reads CASSLWQGTEAFF. The CDR3 DNA reads TGTGCCAGCAGCTTGTGGCAGGGCACTGAAGCTTTCTTT. The full variable domain, rest sourced from reference TRBV5-5 and TRBJ1-1, is DAGVTQSPTHLIKTRGQQVTLRCSPISGHKSVSWYQQVLGQGPQFIFQYYEKEERGRGNFPDRFSARQFPNYSSELNVNALLLGDSALYLCASSLWQGTEAFFGQGTRLTVV.

V is TRBV6-6 and J is TRBJ2-1; TRBD2 matches 14 bases. The V and J ends lost 6 bases and 8 bases, in that order; junction bases with no gene match: 6. The CDR3 covers 15 residues. Germline V lookup: CDR1 MNHNY, CDR2 SVGAGI (reference sequence). In DNA form, the CDR3 reads TGTGCCAGCAGATCACCGGGACTAGCGGGGGATGAGCAGTTCTTC. Amino acids: CASRSPGLAGDEQFF.

This chain links TRBV2 with TRBJ2-3; 8 nucleotides match TRBD1. The trim removed 5 bases at V and 9 bases at J, leaving 7 bases unmatched. There are 13 residues in the CDR3. Germline loops: CDR1 SNHLY, CDR2 FYNNEI. The CDR3: CASSNIQGDTQYF. DNA of the CDR3: TGTGCCAGCAGTAACATACAGGGGGACACGCAGTATTTT.

The J gene is TRBJ2-7, the V gene TRBV14; D possibly matches TRBD1 or TRBD2 (5 bases each). V lost 0 bases, J lost 6 bases, and 15 bases lay in between. Germline CDR1 is SGHDN and CDR2 is FVKESK. The CDR3 length is 15 residues. CDR3 amino acids: CASSQDGGLGREQYF. The CDR3 DNA reads TGTGCCAGCAGCCAAGATGGGGGTTTGGGACGCGAGCAGTACTTC.

The chain has TRBV7-9 and TRBJ2-3; no clear D. The CDR3 is 15 amino acids. Trimming stripped 5 bases from V and 0 bases from J, with 12 bases between. Germline V CDR1 and CDR2: SEHNR, FQNEAQ (reference sequence). The DNA for the CDR3 is TGTGCCAGCAGCCTGTCAACGGGCAGCACAGATACGCAGTATTTT. Translating gives CASSLSTGSTDTQYF.

The chain uses TRBV5-6 and TRBJ2-7; TRBD2 matches 10 bases. Germline values: CDR1 SGHDT, CDR2 YYEEEE. This CDR3 is built from 16 residues. Trimming at V came to 4 bases and at J to 3 bases, leaving 10 bases not matched to a gene. The CDR3 spells CASSPRTSGRHYEQYF. Written as DNA, the CDR3 is TGTGCCAGCAGCCCACGGACTAGCGGCCGCCACTACGAGCAGTACTTC.

V is TRBV6-1 and J is TRBJ2-3, with 7 bases aligning to TRBD1. V lost 6 bases to trimming and J lost 0 bases; unmatched junction nucleotides: 3. Germline lookup yields CDR1 MNHNS and CDR2 SASEGT. CDR3 size: 14 residues. DNA of the CDR3: TGTGCCAGCAGCGACAGGGATAGCACAGATACGCAGTATTTT. Its protein is CASSDRDSTDTQYF.

The V gene is TRBV5-6, the J gene TRBJ1-3; D uncertain. CDR1 is SGHDT, CDR2 YYEEEE, per germline. The CDR3 is 15 residues long. Trimming removed 4 bases from V and 1 base from J, with 12 bases in between. CDR3 sequence (DNA): TGTGCCAGCAGCGGGGTACTGCAGTCTGGAAACACCATATATTTT. Its protein product is CASSGVLQSGNTIYF.

Comments on this clone: This specimen includes other DNA sequences encoding the same CDR3. The V call is TRBV5-1, the J call TRBJ2-3; D is tentatively TRBD1 or TRBD2 (5 bases each). Between the trimmed V and J ends, which lost 2 bases and 0 bases, there was a span of 7 bases. Germline values: CDR1 SGHRS, CDR2 YFSETQ. The CDR3 spans 14 residues. CDR3 residues: CASSLGDSTDTQYF. The CDR3 nucleotides are TGCGCCAGCAGCTTAGGGGACAGCACAGATACGCAGTATTTT.

The chain has TRBV6-5 and TRBJ2-3, with D hard to call. The CDR3 consists of 14 residues. The V gene's germline CDR1 is MNHEY and CDR2 SVGAGI. Trimming stripped 4 bases from V and 1 base from J, with 9 bases between. The CDR3 here is CASSFDIRTDTQYF. The CDR3 DNA sequence: TGTGCCAGCAGTTTCGACATTCGCACAGATACGCAGTATTTT.

The V and J genes are TRBV30 and TRBJ1-2; D not certain. This CDR3 is built from 14 residues. In germline, CDR1 is GTSNPN, CDR2 SVGIG (reference sequence). V lost 3 bases and J 2 bases, leaving 13 bases between the germline ends. CDR3 bases: TGTGCCTGGAGGTCGGCAGGCCCCAACTATGGCTACACCTTC. Its protein is CAWRSAGPNYGYTF.

Details on this clone: This sample also contains other DNA sequences that code for the same CDR3. The V and J genes are TRBV29-1 and TRBJ2-7, with D perhaps matching TRBD2 (5 bases). Germline assignment: CDR1 SQVTM and CDR2 ANQGSEA. Trimming took off 4 bases at V and 0 bases at J, with 10 bases between the two ends. The CDR3 extends over 13 amino acids. The CDR3 DNA sequence: TGCAGCGTTGTGACGGGAAGCTCCTACGAGCAGTACTTC. Its protein product is CSVVTGSSYEQYF.

This clone was seen a few times. The chain couples TRBV6-5 to TRBJ1-1, with D tentatively TRBD1 (5 bases). Per the germline V gene, CDR1 is MNHEY and CDR2 is SVGAGI. This CDR3 comprises 14 residues. V lost 4 bases and J 1 base, leaving 10 bases between the germline ends. This CDR3 reads CASSFGTANTEAFF. The CDR3 coding sequence is TGTGCCAGCAGTTTTGGGACGGCGAACACTGAAGCTTTCTTT.

This clone was seen only a few times. The CDR3 reads CASSTQGLGYGYTF. The DNA of the CDR3 is TGTGCCAGCAGTACCCAGGGATTAGGATATGGCTACACCTTC. The chain links TRBV28 to TRBJ1-2; D perhaps matches TRBD1 (5 bases). Germline CDR1 MDHEN, CDR2 SYDVKM. V lost 5 bases to trimming and J lost 5 bases, with 15 bases between them. The CDR3 loop spans 14 amino acids.

The table lists this clone with a few counts. V is TRBV7-2 and J is TRBJ2-1; the D gene could be TRBD1 or TRBD2 (6 bases each). V was clipped by 1 base and J by 7 bases, with 11 bases between them. Germline V lookup: CDR1 SGHTA, CDR2 FQGNSA. This CDR3 is built from 14 residues. The CDR3 sequence: CASSLGWGANEQFF. The CDR3 region has the DNA TGTGCCAGCAGCTTAGGGTGGGGGGCAAATGAGCAGTTCTTC.

V gene TRBV7-9 combines with J gene TRBJ1-2; the D is unclear. The CDR3 is 13 amino acids. V lost 5 bases and J lost 3, with 10 bases in between. Per germline, CDR1 SEHNR and CDR2 FQNEAQ (reference sequence). CDR3: CASSPHSDYGYTF. The DNA of the CDR3 is TGTGCCAGCAGCCCCCACTCGGACTATGGCTACACCTTC.